This T cell receptor beta chain stems from a study of blood T cell repertoires in COVID-19. The overall study: The United States, Italy and Spain provided the acute and convalescent COVID-19 samples. PBMCs, B-cell-depleted T cells, or T cells provided the cDNA or gDNA that made up the material.

In the authors' workflow: Nucleated cell counts were estimated from reference gene primer amplification. This table comes from immunoSEQ multiplex PCR, and its TCRdb copy is limited to in-frame clones, with some not included. Clonal size and the V and J genes are those of that table, whereas D and trimming came from the DNA. This sample has 65,000 to 95,000 clones, with approximately 80% found just once. With 7 bases removed from V and 4 bases from J, the gap between germline ends came to 23 bases. In germline, CDR1 is SGHDT, CDR2 YYEEEE. The CDR3 length is 16 residues. This TCR came from a man of 80 years or more with active or convalescent COVID-19. The rearrangement joins TRBV5-6 to TRBJ2-5; a weak D match, TRBD2 (6 bases). Material for sequencing was peripheral blood. The CDR3 bases are TGTGCCAGCGGCCGTCTTGCGGGATTACAAGGAGAGACCCAGTACTTC. Protein: CASGRLAGLQGETQYF. The whole variable domain, remainder taken from reference TRBV5-6 and TRBJ2-5, is DAGVTQSPTHLIKTRGQQVTLRCSPKSGHDTVSWYQQALGQGPQFIFQYYEEEERQRGNFPDRFSGHQFPNYSSELNVNALLLGDSALYLCASGRLAGLQGETQYFGPGTRLLVL.